What follows is one TCR beta chain and its context. This clonotype was seen many times. The antigen this receptor binds is unknown. No base-level quality is on record; no much larger clone is a single base apart. This entry comes from a study of Graves' ophthalmopathy and Graves' hyperthyroidism listed by TCRdb under 2018. Background on the whole study: Peripheral blood samples were taken at the time of initial diagnosis, before any treatment was given. To tell Graves' ophthalmopathy apart from Graves' hyperthyroidism, and to predict which patients would progress to ophthalmopathy, the study relied on TCR beta repertoire signatures. In total, 135 blood samples were TCR-sequenced: 40 to 45 ophthalmopathy, approximately 75 hyperthyroidism and some 17 hyperthyroidism-to-ophthalmopathy patients. To explore V-J signatures distinguishing ophthalmopathy from hyperthyroidism, a discovery set of approximately 100 patients (fewer than 45 ophthalmopathy, 57 stable hyperthyroidism) was enrolled. An independent validation cohort was composed of some 18 hyperthyroidism patients and 17 patients who later progressed from hyperthyroidism to ophthalmopathy. T-cell repertoires of thyroid tissue and blood were compared in more than 5 hyperthyroidism patients. Once sampling was done, hyperthyroidism patients were given methimazole at a starting dose of 30 mg daily, while ophthalmopathy patients were given high-dose intravenous methylprednisolone. Here is what the overall study found, with its caveats: The 13-signature model separated ophthalmopathy from stable hyperthyroidism with roughly 90% sensitivity and about 84% specificity in cross-validation, and 80%/75% in the test set. Most expanded thyroid clonotypes with frequency above 0.001 were also detected in blood, suggesting blood repertoires may reflect the thyroid immune response. No statistical method was used to predetermine the sample size, and group allocation was not hidden from the investigators. In validation, the model predicted ophthalmopathy progression with about 71% sensitivity and about 77% specificity; around twelve predicted patients were CT-confirmed with GO in a median of around 6.5 months.

For repertoire sequencing, the TCR beta CDR3 regions were amplified from RNA transcripts. The first round was an RT-PCR using HTBI primers with the Qiagen OneStep RT-PCR kit, and this first round was followed by a second-round multiplex PCR, then size selection and purification. Sequencing of the libraries was carried out on an Illumina HiSeq2000 in paired-end mode with 100 bp reads. As for the original processing: Reads were processed with SOAPnuke, discarding reads with adapters, uncalled bases, mean Phred below 15, or no exact constant-primer or identifier match. COPE v1.2.5 was used to merge the high-quality paired reads. Clonotypes were defined as unique nucleotide sequences and were aligned to IMGT TRB V, D and J references using MiTCR v1.1. The analysis was limited to V-J combinations with a frequency above 0.0001, which together covered 99.2% of repertoires. A TCR clonal expansion and chaos score per V-J combination was defined as the ratio of F50 clonal expansion to chaos observed in the TCRdist matrix. Welch's t-statistics and random forest were used to reduce the features to around 13 V-J combinations, which were then used as input to a naive Bayes classifier. The Morisita-Horn index was used to measure how similar the thyroid and blood repertoires were. TCRdb handled the public reads itself, with Q25 trimming in fastp and clone calling in MiXCR, and kept productive beta chains. Every entry covers one CDR3 protein and lists the most common genes and DNA from its rows. The V and J calls were determined by TCRdb, not by the authors. Counted in this sample were approximately 640,000 distinct CDR3 sequences; about two fifths of them appeared once. The ten largest make up 3% to 4% of the sample.

The V end loses 5 bases and the J end loses 2 bases, and a stretch of 12 bases separates them. The CDR3 runs 15 residues from the cysteine to the phenylalanine. The entry retains the CDR3 DNA only, 45 bases that are in frame from base 1. Sequences KGHDR (CDR1) and SFDVKD (CDR2) are obtained from the germline V gene. The ophthalmopathy patients had moderately to severely active disease, with a Clinical Activity Score of 3 or higher, a NOSPECS grade of 4 or higher, and a disease duration of less than 3 months. Patients with other autoimmune diseases, uncontrolled infections, pregnancy or lactation were excluded from the study. Diagnosis relied on clinical symptoms, serum thyroxine, TRAb, thyroid ultrasound and orbital computed tomography. Ficoll-Paque density gradient centrifugation was used to isolate PBMCs from about 9 ml of fresh peripheral blood. Total RNA was extracted using Trizol reagent, and RNA quality was checked on an Agilent 2100 Bioanalyzer.

The chain couples TRBV24-1 to TRBJ1-5; TRBD1 is perhaps the D gene, given 5 matching bases. This TCR was recovered from an adult man with Graves' ophthalmopathy. The specimen was peripheral blood. For the CDR3, the sequence is CATSVRERRNQPQHF. The sequenced DNA: TGTGCCACCAGTGTCAGGGAACGGCGCAATCAGCCCCAGCATTTT.